This entry describes one T cell receptor beta chain. Survey level was the resolution at which the v3.0 immunoSEQ assay ran. Some clones are missing from TCRdb's copy, which holds only in-frame ones; the method was immunoSEQ multiplex PCR. The table has almost 25,000 clones, 80% to 90% seen once; the top ten hold roughly 2.3%. This sample was included in a study of long-term antiretroviral therapy in people with HIV. Germline V gene lookup returns CDR1 MNHEY and CDR2 SMNVEV (reference sequence). This CDR3 has 15 amino acids. Trimming removed 2 bases from V and 6 bases from J, with 13 bases in between. The specimen was unsorted PBMCs, collected 3 years after starting antiretroviral therapy. The chain links TRBV27 to TRBJ2-2, with D possibly being TRBD2 (5 bases). The receptor was derived from a man aged 50 or older with HIV. CDR3: CASSLGASRAGELFF. Written as DNA, the CDR3 is TGTGCCAGCAGTTTAGGTGCTAGCCGGGCCGGGGAGCTGTTTTTT.